This is a list of T cell receptor beta chains from one sample in a study of blood T cells in healthy people across ages. TCRdb re-called the 5' RACE reads through MiXCR, storing one row per CDR3 protein. The sample yields hundreds of thousands of distinct CDR3 sequences, roughly 30% seen once. The sequencing sample was made of blood. These receptors all stem from a woman older than 75 in good health. Both conserved end residues are part of each CDR3. D genes are given only for firm matches. Clone size appears in some rows only: once, few, many, or a class for an expanded clone.

CDR3	DNA	J	size	V	D
CASSQVGPRGHEQYF	TGCGCCAGCAGCCAAGTTGGTCCAAGGGGACACGAGCAGTACTTC	TRBJ2-7	many	TRBV4-1	.
CASGQTVNYGYTF	TGTGCCAGCGGCCAGACAGTTAACTATGGCTACACCTTC	TRBJ1-2	many	TRBV6-1	.
CASSAGWGTDTRYF	TGTGCCAGCAGCGCTGGGTGGGGCACAGATACGCGGTATTTT	TRBJ2-3	.	TRBV3-1	.
CASSLNPQGGLYEQYF	TGCGCCAGCAGCTTGAATCCCCAGGGGGGACTCTACGAGCAGTACTTC	TRBJ2-7	.	TRBV5-1	.
CASSQDSQRGRVDTQYF	TGCGCCAGCAGCCAAGATTCTCAGCGGGGGAGGGTAGATACGCAGTATTTT	TRBJ2-3	many	TRBV4-1	TRBD2
CASSPDRGPIYEQYF	TGTGCCAGCAGCCCCGACAGGGGACCCATTTACGAGCAGTACTTC	TRBJ2-7	many	TRBV7-2	TRBD1
CAFADGETQYF	TGTGCCTTCGCGGACGGGGAGACCCAGTACTTC	TRBJ2-5	many	TRBV30	.
CASSTHRAPSTDTQYF	TGCGCCAGCAGCACGCACCGTGCCCCTAGCACAGATACGCAGTATTTT	TRBJ2-3	many	TRBV4-1	.
CASRWGRTEAFF	TGTGCCAGCAGGTGGGGGCGCACTGAAGCTTTCTTT	TRBJ1-1	many	TRBV6-2/TRBV6-3	.
CASSFRTEHGYTF	TGTGCCAGCAGTTTCAGGACAGAGCATGGCTACACCTTC	TRBJ1-2	many	TRBV6-2/TRBV6-3	.
CSARESRGAGDTQYF	TGCAGTGCTAGGGAGTCCCGGGGGGCGGGGGATACGCAGTATTTT	TRBJ2-3	many	TRBV20-1	.
CASSASRNPSYEQYF	TGTGCCAGCAGCGCATCTAGAAACCCCTCCTACGAGCAGTACTTC	TRBJ2-7	many	TRBV9	.
CASSESGTQGEKLFF	TGTGCCAGCAGTGAATCCGGGACCCAGGGGGAAAAACTGTTTTTT	TRBJ1-4	few	TRBV25-1	.
CASSPTGEFSPLHF	TGCGCCAGCAGCCCGACAGGGGAGTTCTCACCCCTCCACTTT	TRBJ1-6	once	TRBV5-1	TRBD1
CASSQDPNAVYEQYF	TGCGCCAGCAGCCAAGATCCTAATGCTGTCTACGAGCAGTACTTC	TRBJ2-7	many	TRBV4-1	.
CASSLSGTSGKETQYF	TGCGCCAGCAGCCTCTCCGGGACTAGCGGGAAAGAGACCCAGTACTTC	TRBJ2-5	few	TRBV4-1	TRBD2
CASSLSGQWNTEAFF	TGTGCCAGCAGTTTATCAGGACAGTGGAACACTGAAGCTTTCTTT	TRBJ1-1	few	TRBV27	.